These 29 T cell receptor beta chains were all obtained from the same sample, sequenced in a study of OX40 agonist ivuxolimab in advanced cancers. Libraries were prepared by immunoSEQ multiplex PCR; TCRdb keeps only in-frame clonotypes and omits some of them. Of more than 50,000 clones listed, 75% to 90% were seen once; the top ten hold around 13%. The specimen was CD4+ or CD8+ T cells sorted from blood, collected in a trial of the OX40 agonist ivuxolimab. These receptors were collected from an adult with an advanced solid tumor such as melanoma, head and neck, liver or kidney cancer.

This clone was detected once. The CDR3 DNA sequence: TGTGCCAGCAGTTTCCTTCCCTACGAGCAGTACTTC. This sequence encodes CASSFLPYEQYF. The genes are TRBV7-9 and TRBJ2-7; D is uncertain. Germline loops: CDR1 SEHNR, CDR2 FQNEAQ (reference sequence). The CDR3 consists of 12 residues. V shed 6 bases and J shed 2 bases, with 8 bases lying between them.

As for this clone: Distinct nucleotide sequences in the sample also encode this CDR3. The chain employs TRBV27 and TRBJ2-7; D is uncertain. The germline V gene has CDR1 MNHEY and CDR2 SMNVEV (reference sequence). The ends were cut back, 5 bases at V and 0 bases at J, with 5 bases in the middle. This CDR3 comprises 12 residues. Here the CDR3 DNA reads TGTGCCAGCAGTCCCAGCTCCTACGAGCAGTACTTC. This gives the protein CASSPSSYEQYF.

The V gene is TRBV5-1, the J gene TRBJ1-4; maybe TRBD1 (6 bases). Trimming removed 0 bases from V and 7 bases from J, with 13 bases in between. The length of the CDR3 is 15 residues. Germline assignment: CDR1 SGHRS and CDR2 YFSETQ. The CDR3 protein is CASSLEGDYSEKLFF. CDR3 coding DNA: TGCGCCAGCAGCTTGGAGGGGGATTATTCTGAAAAACTGTTTTTT.

Details on this clone: The same CDR3 arises from other DNA sequences in this sample as well. The rearrangement uses TRBV4-1 and TRBJ2-7; a possible D gene is TRBD2 (6 bases). Deletions cut 0 bases from V and 1 base from J, with 7 bases between. From germline, CDR1 is MGHRA and CDR2 YSYEKL. The CDR3 extends over 14 amino acids. The DNA of the CDR3 is TGCGCCAGCAGCCAAGATCGGGGGTCCTACGAGCAGTACTTC. It is translated as CASSQDRGSYEQYF.

V is TRBV7-3 and J is TRBJ2-3; 11 bases are a match to TRBD1. The CDR3 is 15 amino acids. Germline assignment: CDR1 SGHTA and CDR2 FQGTGA. Unmatched junction bases numbered 6, after V lost 4 bases and J lost 6 bases. Written as DNA, the CDR3 is TGTGCCAGCAGCTCCGGACAGGGGGCCTGGGATACGCAGTATTTT. Its translation: CASSSGQGAWDTQYF.

The chain uses TRBV4-1 and TRBJ2-7; D is perhaps TRBD1 (5 bases). Trimming left V 0 bases short and J 6 bases short, with 9 bases between. This CDR3 comprises 13 residues. The germline gives CDR1 MGHRA, CDR2 YSYEKL. For the CDR3, the DNA is TGCGCCAGCAGCCAAGATAAGGGGTCCGAGCAGTACTTC. As protein: CASSQDKGSEQYF.

This chain links TRBV9 with TRBJ2-6; 9 nucleotides agree with TRBD1. Germline V gene lookup returns CDR1 SGDLS and CDR2 YYNGEE. V dropped 5 bases and J dropped 0; count of bases not matched to a gene: 9. CDR3 length: 18 amino acids. For the CDR3, the DNA is TGTGCCAGCAGGGGAGTCGGGACAGGGAGCTCTGGGGCCAACGTCCTGACTTTC. Translated, it gives CASRGVGTGSSGANVLTF.

Within the sample, this clone is medium-sized (0.01 to 0.1%). The chain has TRBV14 and TRBJ2-7; 9 nucleotides agree with TRBD1. Trimming removed 6 bases from V and 2 bases from J; junction bases left unmatched: 8. The CDR3 consists of 15 residues. The germline V gene has CDR1 SGHDN and CDR2 FVKESK. CDR3 DNA sequence: TGTGCCAGCAGGGCAACGGACAGGGGAACCTACGAGCAGTACTTC. It encodes CASRATDRGTYEQYF.

This sequence joins TRBV2 and TRBJ2-5; 7 positions agree with TRBD1. Germline V gives CDR1 SNHLY, CDR2 FYNNEI. V lost 9 bases and J lost 5; bases outside the gene matches: 6. There are 12 residues in the CDR3. CDR3 region: CAREGARETQYF. The CDR3 coding sequence is TGTGCCAGAGAGGGGGCGCGGGAGACCCAGTACTTC.

This chain connects TRBV7-9 to TRBJ1-4; D may be TRBD1 (5 bases). This CDR3 comprises 14 residues. The germline V and J ends were trimmed by 4 bases and 4 bases, with 10 bases remaining between them. Germline V gene data show CDR1 as SEHNR and CDR2 as FQNEAQ (reference sequence). The CDR3 spells CASSSSGFNEKLFF. CDR3 in DNA: TGTGCCAGCAGCTCATCAGGGTTTAATGAAAAACTGTTTTTT. Variable domain in full (rest from reference TRBV7-9 and TRBJ1-4): DTGVSQNPRHKITKRGQNVTFRCDPISEHNRLYWYRQTLGQGPEFLTYFQNEAQLEKSRLLSDRFSAERPKGSFSTLEIQRTEQGDSAMYLCASSSSGFNEKLFFGSGTQLSVL.

The chain has TRBV2 and TRBJ2-3; D not resolved. Looked up from germline, CDR1 is SNHLY and CDR2 is FYNNEI. The V end lost 8 bases, the J end lost 4 bases, and 13 bases lay between the germline ends. This CDR3 has 13 residues. This chain's CDR3 is CASSPWRADTQYF. CDR3 coding DNA: TGTGCCAGCTCGCCATGGAGAGCAGATACGCAGTATTTT.

The chain has TRBV27 and TRBJ1-5, with unresolved D. Germline-derived CDR1 and CDR2 are MNHEY and SMNVEV (reference sequence). CDR3 length: 14 amino acids. The V gene lost 6 bases and the J gene lost 3 bases, with 12 bases spanning the gap. CDR3 sequence: CASRGGYNNQPQHF. The CDR3 DNA reads as TGTGCCAGCAGGGGAGGCTATAACAATCAGCCCCAGCATTTT.

The chain couples TRBV13 to TRBJ2-1; tentatively, D is TRBD2 (6 bases). Germline CDR1 reads PRHDT; CDR2 reads FYEKMQ (reference sequence). The length of the CDR3 is 15 residues. The V gene lost 6 bases and the J gene lost 6 bases, with 18 bases spanning the gap. CDR3 amino acids: CASSPGRSSGNEQFF. The CDR3 DNA is TGTGCCAGCAGTCCCGGGAGATCCTCAGGCAATGAGCAGTTCTTC.

The chain couples TRBV9 to TRBJ2-1; D not resolved. The germline CDR1 and CDR2 sequences are SGDLS and YYNGEE. The V end lost 2 bases, the J end lost 4 bases, and 7 bases lay between the germline ends. The length of the CDR3 is 13 residues. CDR3 nucleotides: TGTGCCAGCAGCGTTAACGGTTACAATGAGCAGTTCTTC. This sequence encodes CASSVNGYNEQFF. The entire variable domain, with the rest obtained from reference TRBV9 and TRBJ2-1, is as follows: DSGVTQTPKHLITATGQRVTLRCSPRSGDLSVYWYQQSLDQGLQFLIQYYNGEERAKGNILERFSAQQFPDLHSELNLSSLELGDSALYFCASSVNGYNEQFFGPGTRLTVL.

The chain joins TRBV10-3 to TRBJ2-7; D is possibly TRBD1 (5 bases). CDR1 and CDR2 from the germline V gene are ENHRY and SYGVKD. This CDR3 comprises 12 residues. Trimming left V 6 bases short and J 5 bases short, with 11 bases between. As DNA, the CDR3 is TGTGCCATCAGCCGACAGTCAGACGAGCAGTACTTC. Residues: CAISRQSDEQYF.

The chain uses TRBV13 and TRBJ2-7; 11 bases map to TRBD2. The CDR3 consists of 16 residues. From germline, CDR1 is PRHDT and CDR2 FYEKMQ (reference sequence). Losses at the gene ends were 4 bases for V and 0 bases for J; bases not matched to a gene: 5. CDR3: CASSSGLADSSYEQYF. CDR3 nucleotide sequence: TGTGCCAGCAGCTCGGGACTAGCGGATAGCTCCTACGAGCAGTACTTC.

The chain uses TRBV29-1 and TRBJ1-2; perhaps TRBD1 as D (6 bases). Trimming cost V 5 bases and J 0 bases, with 13 bases left between them. Germline CDR1 and CDR2: SQVTM and ANQGSEA. The CDR3 loop spans 14 amino acids. For the CDR3, the DNA is TGCAGCGTTTTACGTACAGGGACTAACTATGGCTACACCTTC. This encodes CSVLRTGTNYGYTF.

The V call is TRBV11-2, the J call TRBJ1-1; weak D call: TRBD1 (5 bases). This CDR3 has 14 amino acids. The germline V gene encodes CDR1 SGHAT and CDR2 FQNNGV. V lost 6 bases and J 2 bases, leaving 13 bases between the germline ends. The CDR3 bases are TGTGCCAGCAGGTCGGGACTCCATAACACTGAAGCTTTCTTT. This sequence encodes CASRSGLHNTEAFF.

This rearrangement joins TRBV9 to TRBJ2-1; D is unclear. The CDR3 consists of 13 residues. Germline V gene sequence: CDR1 SGDLS, CDR2 YYNGEE. Trimming left V 0 bases short and J 8 bases short, with 9 bases between. Written as DNA, the CDR3 is TGTGCCAGCAGCGTAGGGGCCCCCGATGAGCAGTTCTTC. Residues: CASSVGAPDEQFF.

The rearrangement links TRBV7-9 to TRBJ2-7; TRBD1 aligns across 7 bases. Germline loops: CDR1 SEHNR, CDR2 FQNEAQ (reference sequence). The trim removed 5 bases at V and 4 bases at J, leaving 2 bases unmatched. There are 12 residues in the CDR3. CDR3 nucleotide sequence: TGTGCCAGCAGCGCAGGGGGTTACGAGCAGTACTTC. Protein: CASSAGGYEQYF.

The chain carries TRBV10-3 and TRBJ2-2; 7 nucleotides line up with TRBD2. From germline, CDR1 is ENHRY and CDR2 SYGVKD. This CDR3 is 13 amino acids long. V gave up 10 bases and J gave up 4 bases; unmatched junction bases: 6. In DNA, the CDR3 is TGTGCCAACGGACTAGAAGGCACCGGGGAGCTGTTTTTT. Translation: CANGLEGTGELFF.

The rearrangement joins TRBV19 to TRBJ2-5; perhaps TRBD2 as D (6 bases). Germline V CDR1 and CDR2: LNHDA, SQIVND (reference sequence). Trimming removed 3 bases at V and 2 bases at J, with 13 bases between. The CDR3 sequence is 15 residues long. The CDR3 DNA is TGTGCCAGTAGTATTTCGAGTCGGGGGCAAGAGACCCAGTACTTC. This codes for CASSISSRGQETQYF.

Relative to its sample, this clone is medium-sized. The chain uses TRBV27 and TRBJ2-7; D is undetermined. V lost 6 bases, J lost 0 bases, and 9 bases lay in between. This CDR3 has 13 amino acids. Germline V gene sequence: CDR1 MNHEY, CDR2 SMNVEV (reference sequence). The CDR3 DNA reads as TGTGCCAGCAGGATGCTAAACTCCTACGAGCAGTACTTC. The encoded protein is CASRMLNSYEQYF.

The rearrangement links TRBV7-9 to TRBJ2-7; weak D call: TRBD2 (6 bases). Germline CDR1 and CDR2: SEHNR and FQNEAQ (reference sequence). CDR3 length: 15 amino acids. Trimming removed 1 base from V and 2 bases from J, with 12 bases in between. Here the CDR3 reads CASSLEGRGTYEQYF. For the CDR3, the DNA is TGTGCCAGCAGCTTAGAAGGGCGGGGCACCTACGAGCAGTACTTC.

As DNA, the CDR3 is TGTGCCAGCAGCCCGATCTTCTCTGGGGCCAACGTCCTGACTTTC. It is translated as CASSPIFSGANVLTF. This chain joins TRBV7-3 and TRBJ2-6; D is undetermined. Looked up from germline, CDR1 is SGHTA and CDR2 is FQGTGA. Trimming shortened V by 5 bases and J by 0 bases, and 8 bases separated the two germline ends. The length of the CDR3 is 15 residues.

This sequence joins TRBV27 and TRBJ1-1; D is ambiguous. The CDR3 length is 14 residues. Looked up from germline, CDR1 is MNHEY and CDR2 is SMNVEV (reference sequence). V dropped 6 bases and J dropped 0 bases, with 11 bases sitting between them. The CDR3 sequence is CASRYLGLNTEAFF. As DNA, the CDR3 is TGTGCCAGCAGATACCTGGGGTTGAACACTGAAGCTTTCTTT.

The chain joins TRBV5-1 to TRBJ1-2; TRBD1 aligns across 7 bases. V shed 0 bases, J shed 7 bases, and the junction held 6 bases outside the gene matches. The CDR3 length is 14 residues. Germline CDR1 reads SGHRS; CDR2 reads YFSETQ. CDR3 nucleotide sequence: TGCGCCAGCAGCTTGGATGAGGGGGCGGTTGGCTACACCTTC. Amino acid sequence: CASSLDEGAVGYTF.

The rearrangement joins TRBV11-2 to TRBJ2-7; no reliable D call. Germline CDR1 is SGHAT and CDR2 is FQNNGV. Trimming removed 1 base at V and 4 bases at J, with 5 bases between. CDR3 length: 12 residues. The CDR3 reads CASSLVTYEQYF. The CDR3 DNA sequence: TGTGCCAGCAGCTTAGTTACGTACGAGCAGTACTTC.

The gene calls are TRBV7-9 and TRBJ2-6; 8 bases are a match to TRBD1. With 2 bases clipped from V and 2 bases from J, the junction kept 2 bases outside the gene matches. CDR3 length: 16 residues. Germline V gene data show CDR1 as SEHNR and CDR2 as FQNEAQ (reference sequence). The CDR3, as DNA: TGTGCCAGCAGCTTACGGACAGGGCCTGGGGCCAACGTCCTGACTTTC. Protein sequence: CASSLRTGPGANVLTF.